A single TCR beta chain is shown here with its context. Its target is not known. All available leukocytes, rather than a set cell count, yielded the blood DNA. The data were obtained in a study of human thymus T cells. Germline V gene data show CDR1 as GTSNPN and CDR2 as SVGIG (reference sequence). CDR3 size: 17 residues. The trim removed 3 bases at V and 2 bases at J, leaving 11 bases unmatched. The table came from immunoSEQ multiplex PCR; TCRdb's copy has only in-frame clones and leaves some out. This sample has roughly 54,000 clones; approximately 95% occur once, and the top ten carry around 5.4%. The study, taken as a whole, reports: Thymic and blood repertoires seemed to show skewed V and J gene use.

This sequence originates from a boy younger than two with a congenital heart defect but otherwise immunologically healthy. The sequenced sample consisted of blood. This sequence joins TRBV30 and TRBJ1-5; TRBD1 aligns across 9 bases. Here the CDR3 reads CAWRKVQGAKGNQPQHF. The CDR3 DNA is TGTGCCTGGAGGAAAGTACAGGGGGCGAAAGGCAATCAGCCCCAGCATTTT.